The 17 T cell receptor beta chains in this list originate from one sample, sequenced in a study of cytotoxic CD8 clonotypes in ibrutinib-treated CLL. Repertoires were generated with immunoSEQ multiplex PCR, while TCRdb's copy carries only in-frame clones and drops some. The table includes hundreds of thousands of clones, 70% detected once. Material: PBMCs, obtained after 24 months of ibrutinib treatment. The receptors stem from a human donor with chronic lymphocytic leukemia.

The chain carries TRBV10-3 and TRBJ2-7, with D possibly matching TRBD1 (6 bases). The CDR3 is 14 amino acids. CDR1 is ENHRY and CDR2 is SYGVKD in the germline V gene. V dropped 6 bases and J dropped 7 bases, with 19 bases sitting between them. The chain's CDR3 is CAISPDRINREQYF. The CDR3, as DNA: TGTGCCATCAGCCCAGACAGGATAAACCGAGAGCAGTACTTC.

The gene calls are TRBV5-1 and TRBJ2-7, with 8 bases aligning to TRBD1. V dropped 7 bases and J dropped 2; count of bases not matched to a gene: 11. The V gene's germline CDR1 is SGHRS and CDR2 YFSETQ. The CDR3 runs 15 residues. This CDR3 reads CASSIRQGSPYEQYF. The DNA for the CDR3 is TGCGCCAGCTCAATTAGACAGGGGAGTCCCTACGAGCAGTACTTC. The whole variable domain, filled in from reference TRBV5-1 and TRBJ2-7, reads KAGVTQTPRYLIKTRGQQVTLSCSPISGHRSVSWYQQTPGQGLQFLFEYFSETQRNKGNFPGRFSGRQFSNSRSEMNVSTLELGDSALYLCASSIRQGSPYEQYFGPGTRLTVT.

This clone was counted between two and nine times. This chain connects TRBV5-6 to TRBJ1-2; TRBD1 might be the D (6 bases). The CDR3 runs 14 residues. Between the trimmed V and J ends, which lost 0 bases and 4 bases, there was a span of 10 bases. Germline lookup yields CDR1 SGHDT and CDR2 YYEEEE. The CDR3 bases are TGTGCCAGCAGCTTGGTCGGGACACCCTATGGCTACACCTTC. This codes for CASSLVGTPYGYTF.

The chain carries TRBV19 and TRBJ1-1; D may be TRBD1 (5 bases). The CDR3 has 16 residues. Per germline, CDR1 LNHDA and CDR2 SQIVND (reference sequence). V was pared by 6 bases and J by 5 bases, with 22 bases between. CDR3 coding DNA: TGTGCCAGTAGCAAACAGGTAGGCGGGACTCGGACTGAAGCTTTCTTT. It codes for CASSKQVGGTRTEAFF.

The DNA of the CDR3 is TGTGCCAGCAGTCGAAAACTGGGGGACACTGAAGCTTTCTTT. Amino acids: CASSRKLGDTEAFF. The rearrangement joins TRBV6-5 to TRBJ1-1; perhaps TRBD1 as D (5 bases). Trimming took off 5 bases at V and 3 bases at J, with 13 bases between the two ends. CDR1 is MNHEY, CDR2 SVGAGI, per germline. This CDR3 spans 14 amino acids.

V is TRBV5-6 and J is TRBJ2-2; D is tentatively TRBD1 or TRBD2 (5 bases each). V gave up 3 bases and J gave up 4 bases, with 7 bases separating them. Germline V CDR1 and CDR2: SGHDT, YYEEEE. The CDR3 spans 13 residues. Written as DNA, the CDR3 is TGTGCCAGCAGCTCGAGGGGCACCGGGGAGCTGTTTTTT. It specifies CASSSRGTGELFF. The variable domain in full, completed from reference TRBV5-6 and TRBJ2-2, reads DAGVTQSPTHLIKTRGQQVTLRCSPKSGHDTVSWYQQALGQGPQFIFQYYEEEERQRGNFPDRFSGHQFPNYSSELNVNALLLGDSALYLCASSSRGTGELFFGEGSRLTVL.

The CDR3 protein is CAIFLASEQYF. The CDR3 nucleotides are TGTGCCATCTTCCTAGCGTCCGAGCAGTACTTC. The V and J genes are TRBV2 and TRBJ2-7; D is possibly TRBD2 (6 bases). Trimming took off 10 bases at V and 6 bases at J, with 13 bases between the two ends. The CDR3 has 11 residues. Germline assignment: CDR1 SNHLY and CDR2 FYNNEI.

This clone was seen only a few times. The rearrangement joins TRBV4-2 to TRBJ2-3, with 7 bases matching TRBD2. CDR3 size: 16 residues. Germline CDR1 reads LGHNA; CDR2 reads YNFKEQ. After removal of 0 bases from V and 6 bases from J, the junction contained 9 bases not matched to a gene. The CDR3 region is CASSQESGLVHDTQYF. The CDR3 nucleotides are TGTGCCAGCAGCCAAGAATCCGGACTAGTTCATGATACGCAGTATTTT.

The rearrangement links TRBV6-5 to TRBJ2-7; D unclear. Germline loops: CDR1 MNHEY, CDR2 SVGAGI. The CDR3 is 14 residues long. The V gene lost 2 bases and the J gene lost 7 bases, with 15 bases spanning the gap. The CDR3 here is CASSYAAASGEQYF. DNA for the CDR3: TGTGCCAGCAGTTACGCGGCCGCCTCCGGGGAGCAGTACTTC.

The CDR3 loop reads CASSYFQGNTEAFF. The DNA of the CDR3 is TGTGCCAGCAGCTACTTCCAGGGGAACACTGAAGCTTTCTTT. The chain recombines TRBV13 with TRBJ1-1; a weak D match, TRBD1 (5 bases). V was pared by 4 bases and J by 1 base, with 10 bases between. The CDR3 has 14 amino acids. Germline CDR1 is PRHDT and CDR2 is FYEKMQ (reference sequence).

This clone appeared a single time. The chain has TRBV9 and TRBJ1-4; unclear D gene. The CDR3 has 11 residues. The ends were cut back, 4 bases at V and 6 bases at J, with 4 bases in the middle. CDR1 SGDLS and CDR2 YYNGEE come from the germline V gene. CDR3 protein: CASSNDEKLFF. As DNA, the CDR3 is TGTGCCAGCAGCAACGATGAAAAACTGTTTTTT.

The chain couples TRBV11-2 to TRBJ2-7; possibly TRBD2 for D (5 bases). CDR3 length: 12 amino acids. Germline V gene lookup returns CDR1 SGHAT and CDR2 FQNNGV. The V end lost 3 bases, the J end lost 6 bases, and 9 bases lay between the germline ends. The CDR3 coding sequence is TGTGCCAGCAGCTTCGGGGTGGCCGAGCAGTACTTC. Amino acids: CASSFGVAEQYF.

DNA for the CDR3: TGTGCCAGCAGCTTACGGGGGGCCACTGAAGCTTTCTTT. This encodes CASSLRGATEAFF. The chain uses TRBV7-8 and TRBJ1-1; D is perhaps TRBD1 (6 bases). CDR1 and CDR2 from the germline V gene are SGHVS and FQNEAQ. The CDR3 is 13 residues long. V gave up 2 bases and J gave up 4 bases, with 8 bases separating them. The full variable domain, with the rest looked up from reference TRBV7-8 and TRBJ1-1, is GAGVSQSPRYKVAKRGQDVALRCDPISGHVSLFWYQQALGQGPEFLTYFQNEAQLDKSGLPSDRFFAERPEGSVSTLKIQRTQQEDSAVYLCASSLRGATEAFFGQGTRLTVV.

The chain joins TRBV28 to TRBJ2-7; 7 nucleotides agree with TRBD1. CDR1 is MDHEN, CDR2 SYDVKM, per germline. The V segment lost 4 bases and the J segment 3 bases; nucleotides outside the gene matches: 9. The CDR3 totals 15 residues. CDR3 region: CASSSYRGRGYEQYF. For the CDR3, the DNA is TGTGCCAGCAGTTCGTACAGGGGAAGAGGCTACGAGCAGTACTTC.

The chain links TRBV10-3 to TRBJ2-7, with 9 bases fitting TRBD1. The CDR3 extends over 13 amino acids. Germline V gene sequence: CDR1 ENHRY, CDR2 SYGVKD. V lost 6 bases, J lost 7 bases, and 7 bases stayed unmatched. CDR3 bases: TGTGCCATCAGGGAGGGGACAGGGCGGGAGCAGTACTTC. As protein: CAIREGTGREQYF.

The chain joins TRBV9 to TRBJ1-4; no definite D call. V gave up 3 bases and J gave up 3 bases, with 6 bases separating them. The germline V gene has CDR1 SGDLS and CDR2 YYNGEE. The CDR3 extends over 13 amino acids. The CDR3: CASSDSPNEKLFF. The DNA of the CDR3 is TGTGCCAGCAGCGACAGTCCTAATGAAAAACTGTTTTTT.

This clone has just one count. The chain recombines TRBV4-1 with TRBJ1-2; no clear D gene. V lost 0 bases and J lost 6, with 14 bases in between. CDR1 and CDR2 from the germline V gene are MGHRA and YSYEKL. This CDR3 has 15 amino acids. The CDR3 nucleotides read TGCGCCAGCAGCCAAGATAACAGACCCCACGATGGCTACACCTTC. This sequence encodes CASSQDNRPHDGYTF.